This T cell receptor beta chain was observed in a study of cytomegalovirus exposure and HLA in healthy donors. Study-wide results and limits: Later work associated more than 15,000 TCR beta sequences with HLA alleles at 0.05 false discovery rate. Previously analyzed data showed that most TCR beta V segments were productive at a frequency of about 90% or about 30%. Indistinguishability led to the exclusion of some V segments, TRBV6-2 and TRBV6-3 included.

PCR amplification relied on 60 Vbeta primers (plus 13 Jbeta primers). Data came from immunoSEQ multiplex PCR; TCRdb stores just in-frame clones and leaves some out. Its listing shows 110,000 to 150,000 clones. Germline CDR1 is SGDLS and CDR2 is YYNGEE. Losses at the gene ends were 2 bases for V and 5 bases for J; bases not matched to a gene: 7. The CDR3 has 15 amino acids. Turning to this clone: The antigen is unknown.

Sequenced input: PBMCs. V gene TRBV9 combines with J gene TRBJ1-1, with 9 nucleotides matching TRBD1. The origin of this receptor is a man aged 40-55 years in good health and CMV-seronegative. CDR3 bases: TGTGCCAGCAGCGTCACAGGGGGCGCGGGGACTGAAGCTTTCTTT. Its translation: CASSVTGGAGTEAFF.